The present T cell receptor beta chain was sequenced within a study of blood T cell repertoires in COVID-19. The CDR3 runs 17 residues. Germline V gene lookup returns CDR1 SQVTM and CDR2 ANQGSEA. V lost 3 bases and J lost 5; bases outside the gene matches: 17. The protocol was immunoSEQ multiplex PCR, while the TCRdb copy is restricted to in-frame clones and leaves out a portion. Of about 54,000 clones in the sample, around four fifths were seen once. Input material: peripheral blood. This chain joins TRBV29-1 and TRBJ1-1, with 8 bases matching TRBD1. The sequence derives from a man between 45 and 60 years old with acute or convalescent COVID-19. The CDR3 nucleotides read TGCAGCGTTGAGGTTTGGCAGGGGGCGACTTACGGAACTGAAGCTTTCTTT. Protein: CSVEVWQGATYGTEAFF.